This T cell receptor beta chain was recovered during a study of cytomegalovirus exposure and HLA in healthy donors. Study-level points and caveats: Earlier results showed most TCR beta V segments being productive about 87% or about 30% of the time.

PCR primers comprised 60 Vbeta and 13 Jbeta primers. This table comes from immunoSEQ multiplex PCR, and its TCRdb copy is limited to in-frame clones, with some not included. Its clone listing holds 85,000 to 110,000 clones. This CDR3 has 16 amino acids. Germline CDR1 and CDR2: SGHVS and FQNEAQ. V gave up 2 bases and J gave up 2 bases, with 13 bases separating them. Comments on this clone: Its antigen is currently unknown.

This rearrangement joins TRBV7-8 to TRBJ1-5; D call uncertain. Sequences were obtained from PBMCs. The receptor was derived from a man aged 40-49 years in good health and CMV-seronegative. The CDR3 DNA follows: TGTGCCAGCAGCTTAAGAGCGGTAGTGGGCAATCAGCCCCAGCATTTT. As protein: CASSLRAVVGNQPQHF.